The sequence of this T cell receptor beta chain was determined in a study of blood T cell repertoires in COVID-19. Looking at the study overall: Material from acute and convalescent COVID-19 was sourced from the United States, Italy and Spain.

Assay used: immunoSEQ multiplex PCR; TCRdb lists only in-frame clones, some missing. This table holds about 260,000 clones, over 75% found once. CDR3 size: 15 residues. Trimming at V came to 6 bases and at J to 1 base, leaving 8 bases not matched to a gene. Germline loops: CDR1 MNHEY, CDR2 SVGEGT. The specimen was peripheral blood. The rearrangement joins TRBV6-2 or TRBV6-3 to TRBJ2-7; 8 positions agree with TRBD2. This TCR was sampled from a human donor in a cohort sampled during active COVID-19. The CDR3: CASSPAGGASYEQYF. In DNA form, the CDR3 reads TGTGCCAGCAGCCCCGCGGGGGGCGCATCCTACGAGCAGTACTTC.